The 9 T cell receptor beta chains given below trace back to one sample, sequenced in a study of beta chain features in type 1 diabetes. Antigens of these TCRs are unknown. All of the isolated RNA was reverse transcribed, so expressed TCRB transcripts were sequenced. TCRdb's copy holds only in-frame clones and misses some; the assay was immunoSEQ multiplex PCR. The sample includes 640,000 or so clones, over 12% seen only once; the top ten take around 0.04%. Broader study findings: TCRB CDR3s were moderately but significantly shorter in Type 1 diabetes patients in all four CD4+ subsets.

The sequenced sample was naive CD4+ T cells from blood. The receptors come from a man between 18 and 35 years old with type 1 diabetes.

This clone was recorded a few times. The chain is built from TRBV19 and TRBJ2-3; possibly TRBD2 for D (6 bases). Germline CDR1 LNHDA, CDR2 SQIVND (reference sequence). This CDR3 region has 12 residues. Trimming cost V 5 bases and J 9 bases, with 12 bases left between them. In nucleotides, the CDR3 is TGTGCCAGTAGTCGGGCCCGGGAGACGCAGTATTTT. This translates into CASSRARETQYF.

The CDR3 spells CSGLETGGGNTIYF. CDR3 DNA sequence: TGCAGCGGTTTAGAGACAGGGGGAGGAAACACCATATATTTT. V is TRBV29-1 and J is TRBJ1-3, with 9 positions matching TRBD1. The CDR3 loop spans 14 amino acids. The V and J ends lost 7 bases and 4 bases, in that order; junction bases with no gene match: 8. Germline values: CDR1 SQVTM, CDR2 ANQGSEA.

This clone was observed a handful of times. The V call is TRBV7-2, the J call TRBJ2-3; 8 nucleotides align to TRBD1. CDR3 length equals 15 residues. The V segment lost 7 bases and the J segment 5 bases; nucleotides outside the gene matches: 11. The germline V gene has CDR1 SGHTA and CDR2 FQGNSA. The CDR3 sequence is CASTLPRGTGDTQYF. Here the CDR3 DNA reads TGTGCCAGCACCCTACCCCGGGGGACAGGAGATACGCAGTATTTT.

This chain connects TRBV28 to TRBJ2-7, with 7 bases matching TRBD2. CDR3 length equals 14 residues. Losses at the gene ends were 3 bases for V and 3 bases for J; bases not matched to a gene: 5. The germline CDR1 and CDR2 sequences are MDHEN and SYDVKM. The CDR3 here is CASSFSGPLYEQYF. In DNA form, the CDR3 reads TGTGCCAGCAGTTTTAGCGGGCCCCTCTACGAGCAGTACTTC.

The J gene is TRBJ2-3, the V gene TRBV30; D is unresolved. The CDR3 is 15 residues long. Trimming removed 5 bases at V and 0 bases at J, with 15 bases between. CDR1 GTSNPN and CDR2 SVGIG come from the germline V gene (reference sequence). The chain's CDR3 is CAWSRTSTSTDTQYF. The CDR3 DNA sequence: TGTGCCTGGTCTAGAACATCCACTAGCACAGATACGCAGTATTTT. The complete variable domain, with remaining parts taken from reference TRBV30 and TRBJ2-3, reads SQTIHQWPATLVQPVGSPLSLECTVEGTSNPNLYWYRQAAGRGLQLLFYSVGIGQISSEVPQNLSASRPQDRQFILSSKKLLLSDSGFYLCAWSRTSTSTDTQYFGPGTRLTVL.

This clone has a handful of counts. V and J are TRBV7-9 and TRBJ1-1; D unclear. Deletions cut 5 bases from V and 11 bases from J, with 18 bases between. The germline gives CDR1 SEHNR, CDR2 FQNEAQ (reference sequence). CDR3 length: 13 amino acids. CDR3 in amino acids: CASSLDAGSSAFF. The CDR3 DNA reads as TGTGCCAGCAGCCTTGACGCGGGCTCATCGGCTTTCTTT.

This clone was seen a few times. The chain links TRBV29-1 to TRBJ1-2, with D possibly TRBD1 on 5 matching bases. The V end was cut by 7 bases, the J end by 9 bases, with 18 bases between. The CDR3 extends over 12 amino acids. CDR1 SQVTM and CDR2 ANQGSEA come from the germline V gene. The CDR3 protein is CSAGTYSSRYTF. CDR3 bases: TGCAGCGCCGGGACTTACTCTTCTCGCTACACCTTC.

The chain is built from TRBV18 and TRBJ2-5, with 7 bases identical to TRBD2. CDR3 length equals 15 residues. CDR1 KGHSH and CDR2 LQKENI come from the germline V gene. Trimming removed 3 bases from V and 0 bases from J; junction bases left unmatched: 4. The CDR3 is CASSPPGLYQETQYF. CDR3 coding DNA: TGTGCCAGCTCACCGCCGGGACTATACCAAGAGACCCAGTACTTC.

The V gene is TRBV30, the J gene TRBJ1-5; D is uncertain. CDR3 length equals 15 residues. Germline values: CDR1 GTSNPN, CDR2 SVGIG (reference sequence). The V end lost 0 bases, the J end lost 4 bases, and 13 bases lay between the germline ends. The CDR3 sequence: CAWSVPRQWNQPQHF. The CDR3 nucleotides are TGTGCCTGGAGTGTACCACGGCAGTGGAATCAGCCCCAGCATTTT.